The T cell receptor beta chain described here comes from a study of post-analysis software for immune sequencing data. Points from the study as a whole: Normalized Chao1 diversity was significantly reduced in patients versus controls.

Unique-molecular-identifier-tagged TCR beta cDNA libraries were used. Roughly 500,000 cDNA molecules came from roughly 1 to 10 million T cells. TCRdb processed the PCR reads anew with MiXCR; each CDR3 protein has one entry. The sample holds 150,000 to 200,000 distinct CDR3 sequences, 36% seen once. This clonotype was observed a handful of times. Its target is not known. The receptor comes from a girl aged 5-17 years with multiple sclerosis. Sequenced here: blood, sampled after autologous hematopoietic stem cell transplantation.

CDR3 amino acids: CSVAFTSHSYNEQFF. Here the CDR3 DNA reads TGCAGCGTTGCCTTTACTAGCCACTCCTACAATGAGCAGTTCTTC. V gene TRBV29-1 combines with J gene TRBJ2-1; the D gene is possibly TRBD2 (6 bases). Trimming removed 4 bases from V and 0 bases from J, with 13 bases in between. The CDR3 consists of 15 residues. In germline, CDR1 is SQVTM, CDR2 ANQGSEA.